The 24 T cell receptor beta chains in this list originate from one sample, sequenced in a study of T cells in narcolepsy. Only in-frame clones appear in the TCRdb table, and some are missing; sequencing was by immunoSEQ multiplex PCR. This sample has roughly 24,000 clones, with approximately 81% found just once. The sequenced material came from memory (CD45RA-) CD4+ T cells from blood. Every receptor here comes from a human donor in good health.

Only a few counts were recorded for this clone. The chain couples TRBV29-1 to TRBJ2-1; D is unresolved. Trimming stripped 3 bases from V and 3 bases from J, with 9 bases between. This CDR3 is built from 13 residues. CDR1 SQVTM and CDR2 ANQGSEA come from the germline V gene. The CDR3 nucleotides read TGCAGCGTTGAGGGCATATTCTACAATGAGCAGTTCTTC. Residues: CSVEGIFYNEQFF.

The chain couples TRBV2 to TRBJ2-7; D is ambiguous. Deletions cut 4 bases from V and 0 bases from J, with 4 bases between. This CDR3 has 12 residues. CDR1 is SNHLY, CDR2 FYNNEI, per germline. CDR3 protein: CASSAVSYEQYF. DNA of the CDR3: TGTGCCAGCAGTGCGGTCTCCTACGAGCAGTACTTC.

V is TRBV2 and J is TRBJ2-7; TRBD1 matches at 9 bases. Germline V gene sequence: CDR1 SNHLY, CDR2 FYNNEI. The J segment lost 3 bases and the V segment lost 6 bases, leaving 9 bases of the junction unmatched. The CDR3 extends over 15 amino acids. The CDR3 loop is CASSPGTGPYYEQYF. The DNA for the CDR3 is TGTGCCAGCAGCCCCGGGACAGGGCCCTACTACGAGCAGTACTTC.

In its sample, this clone was seen a few times. J is TRBJ1-5 and V is TRBV6-1; D is possibly TRBD1 (5 bases). Germline-derived CDR1 and CDR2 are MNHNS and SASEGT. Trimming pared 1 base from V and 2 bases from J, leaving 9 bases between. The CDR3 is made up of 15 amino acids. CDR3 sequence reads: CASSEDVGGNQPQHF. In DNA, the CDR3 is TGTGCCAGCAGTGAAGATGTGGGGGGCAATCAGCCCCAGCATTTT.

The V call is TRBV9, the J call TRBJ1-1; no definite D call. Germline CDR1 reads SGDLS; CDR2 reads YYNGEE. This CDR3 is 14 amino acids long. Trimming stripped 4 bases from V and 5 bases from J, with 15 bases between. CDR3 sequence: CASSPGPERTEAFF. CDR3 nucleotides: TGTGCCAGCAGCCCCGGACCCGAGAGGACTGAAGCTTTCTTT.

V and J are TRBV18 and TRBJ1-4, with D tentatively TRBD1 (6 bases). Trimming pared 6 bases from V and 3 bases from J, leaving 14 bases between. Germline loops: CDR1 KGHSH, CDR2 LQKENI. CDR3 length: 15 amino acids. CDR3 protein: CASSRIGQSNEKLFF. The CDR3 nucleotides read TGTGCCAGCTCTCGCATCGGACAGTCTAATGAAAAACTGTTTTTT.

The chain joins TRBV18 to TRBJ2-3, with 8 bases fitting TRBD1. Germline CDR1 and CDR2: KGHSH and LQKENI. The J segment lost 1 base and the V segment lost 1 base, leaving 10 bases of the junction unmatched. The CDR3 is 18 amino acids. The CDR3 reads CASSPHRIGQGRTDTQYF. CDR3 coding DNA: TGTGCCAGCTCACCACATCGTATAGGACAGGGACGCACAGATACGCAGTATTTT.

This clone came up a few times. The chain employs TRBV7-9 and TRBJ2-7, with TRBD1 matching 9 bases. Trimming cost V 6 bases and J 5 bases; bases outside gene matches: 5. The CDR3 covers 13 residues. Germline CDR1 and CDR2: SEHNR and FQNEAQ (reference sequence). CDR3 nucleotide sequence: TGTGCCAGCAGACTGGACAGGGGCCACGAGCAGTACTTC. It is translated as CASRLDRGHEQYF.

Regarding this clone: The same CDR3 is also encoded by other DNA sequences in this sample. Here the CDR3 reads CASSVPSGVGELFF. CDR3 DNA sequence: TGTGCCAGCAGCGTCCCATCCGGGGTCGGGGAGCTGTTTTTT. This chain joins TRBV7-9 and TRBJ2-2; D might be TRBD2 (5 bases). Germline V lookup: CDR1 SEHNR, CDR2 FQNEAQ (reference sequence). V dropped 5 bases and J dropped 7 bases, with 14 bases sitting between them. This CDR3 contains 14 residues.

The V gene is TRBV5-4, the J gene TRBJ1-1; tentatively, D is TRBD1 (6 bases). CDR3 length: 14 residues. V dropped 4 bases and J dropped 0 bases, with 10 bases sitting between them. CDR1 is SGHNT and CDR2 is YYREEE in the germline V gene (reference sequence). The CDR3 loop reads CASSRTVMNTEAFF. CDR3 nucleotides: TGTGCCAGCAGCAGGACAGTAATGAACACTGAAGCTTTCTTT.

This clone was seen more than once but under ten times. The V call is TRBV6-1, the J call TRBJ2-2, with 7 bases lining up with TRBD2. The germline gives CDR1 MNHNS, CDR2 SASEGT. V gave up 8 bases and J gave up 4 bases; unmatched junction bases: 10. The CDR3 length is 15 residues. CDR3: CASGRDPRATGELFF. As DNA, the CDR3 is TGTGCCAGCGGGAGGGACCCTCGGGCCACCGGGGAGCTGTTTTTT.

The V call is TRBV9, the J call TRBJ1-2, with a tentative D call TRBD1 (6 bases). Germline CDR1 SGDLS, CDR2 YYNGEE. Trimming removed 0 bases from V and 4 bases from J, with 13 bases in between. The length of the CDR3 is 15 residues. The CDR3 coding sequence is TGTGCCAGCAGCGTAGATGGGGGGCAAAGCTATGGCTACACCTTC. Protein sequence: CASSVDGGQSYGYTF.

This rearrangement joins TRBV5-1 to TRBJ2-5; the D call may be TRBD1 or TRBD2 (5 bases each). The CDR3 loop spans 14 amino acids. Per germline, CDR1 SGHRS and CDR2 YFSETQ. Trimming left V 0 bases short and J 6 bases short, with 12 bases between. CDR3 in amino acids: CASSLEGTRKTQYF. CDR3 nucleotides: TGCGCCAGCAGCTTGGAAGGGACGCGAAAGACCCAGTACTTC.

CDR3 sequence (DNA): TGTGCCAGCAGCTTAGCGGCCCTGAACACTGAAGCTTTCTTT. Translating it yields CASSLAALNTEAFF. The rearrangement links TRBV7-8 to TRBJ1-1; D gene uncertain. Germline CDR1 is SGHVS and CDR2 is FQNEAQ. The V end was cut by 0 bases, the J end by 0 bases, with 5 bases between. This CDR3 contains 14 residues.

The chain combines TRBV19 with TRBJ1-5, with D perhaps matching TRBD1 (6 bases). CDR3 length: 15 amino acids. Germline V gives CDR1 LNHDA, CDR2 SQIVND (reference sequence). Trimming removed 7 bases at V and 7 bases at J, with 20 bases between. This CDR3 reads CASTPQGLREQPQHF. Here the CDR3 DNA reads TGTGCCAGTACCCCACAGGGTTTGCGGGAACAGCCCCAGCATTTT.

The CDR3 loop is CASSHTPLSYEQYF. In nucleotides, the CDR3 is TGTGCCAGCAGCCACACGCCGCTCTCCTACGAGCAGTACTTC. This chain uses TRBV14 with TRBJ2-7; D is ambiguous. Trimming shortened V by 3 bases and J by 0 bases, and 9 bases separated the two germline ends. The CDR3 is 14 residues long. The germline V gene has CDR1 SGHDN and CDR2 FVKESK.

V and J are TRBV6-6 and TRBJ1-3, with unresolved D. V was pared by 5 bases and J by 0 bases, with 8 bases between. Germline assignment: CDR1 MNHNY and CDR2 SVGAGI (reference sequence). The CDR3 is made up of 14 amino acids. This CDR3 reads CASSQQNSGNTIYF. DNA of the CDR3: TGTGCCAGCAGTCAGCAGAACTCTGGAAACACCATATATTTT.

The V gene is TRBV5-4, the J gene TRBJ1-1; D gene unclear. This CDR3 comprises 13 residues. V was clipped by 0 bases and J by 4 bases, with 7 bases between them. The germline CDR1 and CDR2 sequences are SGHNT and YYREEE (reference sequence). Written as DNA, the CDR3 is TGTGCCAGCAGCTTGGTACCGAGCACTGAAGCTTTCTTT. It is translated as CASSLVPSTEAFF. Based on the CDR3 plus reference TRBV5-4 and TRBJ1-1, the full variable domain is ETGVTQSPTHLIKTRGQQVTLRCSSQSGHNTVSWYQQALGQGPQFIFQYYREEENGRGNFPPRFSGLQFPNYSSELNVNALELDDSALYLCASSLVPSTEAFFGQGTRLTVV.

The chain is built from TRBV18 and TRBJ1-1, with 7 bases that match TRBD1. Germline V CDR1 and CDR2: KGHSH, LQKENI. With V trimmed by 1 base and J by 4 bases, 9 bases remained unmatched. The CDR3 is made up of 16 amino acids. The CDR3 spells CASSPLPTGSGTEAFF. For the CDR3, the DNA is TGTGCCAGCTCACCACTTCCGACAGGGTCGGGCACTGAAGCTTTCTTT. Drawing the rest from reference TRBV18 and TRBJ1-1, the complete variable domain is NAGVMQNPRHLVRRRGQEARLRCSPMKGHSHVYWYRQLPEEGLKFMVYLQKENIIDESGMPKERFSAEFPKEGPSILRIQQVVRGDSAAYFCASSPLPTGSGTEAFFGQGTRLTVV.

The V call is TRBV6-1, the J call TRBJ1-6; D is undetermined. Trimming pared 6 bases from V and 7 bases from J, leaving 13 bases between. This CDR3 has 14 amino acids. Germline V CDR1 and CDR2: MNHNS, SASEGT. The CDR3 nucleotides are TGTGCCAGCAGCCCCCCTGATGGGAATTCACCCCTCCACTTT. Translation: CASSPPDGNSPLHF.

The chain carries TRBV2 and TRBJ1-2; D might be TRBD1 (6 bases). This CDR3 has 14 amino acids. The V end was cut by 1 base, the J end by 5 bases, with 11 bases between. CDR1 is SNHLY and CDR2 is FYNNEI in the germline V gene. This CDR3 reads CASSEGRGLYGYTF. In DNA, the CDR3 is TGTGCCAGCAGTGAAGGCAGGGGTTTGTATGGCTACACCTTC.

This chain uses TRBV18 with TRBJ2-6; D not resolved. The CDR3 is 13 residues long. Germline V gene data show CDR1 as KGHSH and CDR2 as LQKENI. Trimming removed 6 bases from V and 1 base from J, with 4 bases in between. CDR3: CASSPSGANVLTF. For the CDR3, the DNA is TGTGCCAGCTCTCCATCTGGGGCCAACGTCCTGACTTTC.

The chain has TRBV5-1 and TRBJ1-1; D might be TRBD1 (5 bases). This CDR3 region has 14 residues. The V gene's germline CDR1 is SGHRS and CDR2 YFSETQ. V was trimmed by 0 bases and J by 5 bases, leaving 11 bases between them. The CDR3 DNA follows: TGCGCCAGCAGCTTGGCCGGGGCAGGGACTGAAGCTTTCTTT. As protein: CASSLAGAGTEAFF. Complete variable domain (other parts from reference TRBV5-1 and TRBJ1-1): KAGVTQTPRYLIKTRGQQVTLSCSPISGHRSVSWYQQTPGQGLQFLFEYFSETQRNKGNFPGRFSGRQFSNSRSEMNVSTLELGDSALYLCASSLAGAGTEAFFGQGTRLTVV.

This clone was detected a few times. The chain carries TRBV5-4 and TRBJ2-5; TRBD2 agrees at 10 bases. Germline assignment: CDR1 SGHNT and CDR2 YYREEE (reference sequence). V lost 5 bases to trimming and J lost 5 bases; unmatched junction nucleotides: 6. The length of the CDR3 is 14 residues. The DNA for the CDR3 is TGTGCCAGCAGGATAGCGGGGGGAGGCGAGACCCAGTACTTC. Protein product: CASRIAGGGETQYF.